This T cell receptor beta chain stems from a study of monozygotic twins with inflammatory bowel disease. With regard to this clonotype: What it recognizes is unknown.

The germline V gene has CDR1 SEHNR and CDR2 FQNEAQ (reference sequence). The CDR3 sequence is 13 residues long. Total RNA amounting to about 4,000 ng went into each TCR library. The template switching step added UMIs that contained a 6-nucleotide sample barcode. TCRdb processed the 5' RACE reads again and assigns one entry to each CDR3 protein, with no DNA. The sample data list some 400,000 distinct CDR3 sequences. Study results and limitations: Neither one strong signal nor one clonotype associated with IBD was supported.

The sequence came from a human donor with ulcerative colitis or Crohn's disease, or a healthy co-twin of an affected twin (not recorded which). Sequenced: blood. The chain has TRBV7-9 and TRBJ2-2; absent DNA, TCRdb's TRBD2 call cannot be checked. The CDR3: CASSALAPGELFF.